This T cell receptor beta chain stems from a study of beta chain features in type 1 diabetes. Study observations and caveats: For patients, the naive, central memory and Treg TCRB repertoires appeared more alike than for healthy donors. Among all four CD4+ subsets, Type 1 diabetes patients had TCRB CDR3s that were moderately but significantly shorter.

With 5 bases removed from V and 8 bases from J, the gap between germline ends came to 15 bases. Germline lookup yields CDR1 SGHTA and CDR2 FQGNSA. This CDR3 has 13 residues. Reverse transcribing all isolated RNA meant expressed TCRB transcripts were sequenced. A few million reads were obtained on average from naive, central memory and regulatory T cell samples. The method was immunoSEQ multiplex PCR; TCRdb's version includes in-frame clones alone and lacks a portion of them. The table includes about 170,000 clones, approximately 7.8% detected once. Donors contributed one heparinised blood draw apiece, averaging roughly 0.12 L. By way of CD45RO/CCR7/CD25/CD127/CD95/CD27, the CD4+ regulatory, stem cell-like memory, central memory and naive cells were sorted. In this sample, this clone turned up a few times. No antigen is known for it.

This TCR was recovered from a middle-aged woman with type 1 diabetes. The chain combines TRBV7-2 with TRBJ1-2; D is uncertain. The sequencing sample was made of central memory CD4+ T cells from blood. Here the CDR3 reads CASSPPGDRGYTF. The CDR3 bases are TGTGCCAGCAGCCCCCCCGGGGATCGCGGCTACACCTTC.